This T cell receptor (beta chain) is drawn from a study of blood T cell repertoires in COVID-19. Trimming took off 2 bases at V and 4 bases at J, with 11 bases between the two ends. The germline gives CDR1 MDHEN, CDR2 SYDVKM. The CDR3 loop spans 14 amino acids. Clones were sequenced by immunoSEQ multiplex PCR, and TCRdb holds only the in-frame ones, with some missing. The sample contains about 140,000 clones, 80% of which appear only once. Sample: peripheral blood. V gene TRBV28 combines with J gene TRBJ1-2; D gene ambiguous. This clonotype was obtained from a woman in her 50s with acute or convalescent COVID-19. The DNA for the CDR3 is TGTGCCAGCAGTTTAAATTACGCAGGCTATGGCTACACCTTC. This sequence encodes CASSLNYAGYGYTF.